A selection of T cell receptor beta chains follows, all from one sample in a study of shared clonotypes between healthy human individuals. Some clones are missing from TCRdb's copy, which holds only in-frame ones; the method was immunoSEQ multiplex PCR. The table lists millions of clones, around 94% of them singletons. Sample: naive CD4+ T cells sorted from blood. These TCRs come from a man aged 18 to 29 in good health. Each CDR3 is given with its conserved first and last residue.

v_call | cdr3_aa
TRBV5-1 | CASVEGWRGKNTEAFF
TRBV27 | CASSFRDGNSPLHF
TRBV10-3 | CAISESSGLGVGNQPQHF
TRBV27 | CASSEGGETQYF
TRBV20-1 | CSASSATEAFF
TRBV10-3 | CAGRGTGDWEQYF
TRBV7-2 | CASSLERNTGELFF
TRBV11-2 | CASSFTPEKTYEQYF
TRBV5-4 | CASSLNSSPLHF
TRBV9 | CASSGRGDRWGSKGDPYGYTF
TRBV27 | CASSPTPDFDSYGYTF
TRBV5-1 | CASSPRGGAFNEQFF
TRBV5-4 | CASSLGGAAEFF
TRBV4-1 | CASSQEERRGWETQYF
TRBV13 | CASSPSPIPAATYEQYF
TRBV18 | CASSPPARTGVFAGDSTDTQYF
TRBV2 | CASRTGGHGYTF
TRBV6-6 | CASKRGYGETQYF
TRBV5-1 | CASSLEVGITYEQYF
TRBV11-2 | CASSLIAGGPGEQYF
TRBV5-6 | CASSLVSGSYTF
TRBV18 | CASSRSEKAVDTQYF
TRBV6-5 | CASSYSHPEQFF
TRBV7-2 | CASSLDSRINNEQFF
TRBV7-2 | CASSSLSRGVLTRTTEAFF
TRBV7-2 | CASSPDWGGLGYTF
TRBV7-2 | CASSLVSGSGYNEQFF
TRBV11-3 | CASSLVGGGAGDTQYF
TRBV7-6 | CASSLEDGYYEQFF
TRBV11-2 | CASSLGGTGPYNEQFF
TRBV5-1 | CASSGGTSYEETQYF
TRBV15 | CATSNPGGTGGSYEQYF
TRBV6-1 | CASSSQGVLGYTF
TRBV5-1 | CASSSPGQGTPEQYF
TRBV6-4 | CASSEDIRSNEQFF
TRBV4-3 | CASSRNTEQPQHF
TRBV14 | CASSQAPSEAFF
TRBV10-3 | CAISADIMGYYEQYF
TRBV28 | CASSFPSGGATDTQYF
TRBV29-1 | CSVRQVLGTEAFF
TRBV2 | CASRRQIQETQYF
TRBV18 | CASSPGQGGPYEQYF
TRBV18 | CASSPRTSGGGEQYF
TRBV18 | CASSSQLTGSSYNEQFF
TRBV30 | CAWSVRGNTEAFF
TRBV21-1 | CASSKRGEGGWTEAFF
TRBV6-1 | CASRLGQAYEQYF
TRBV19 | CASSINTREGTQHF
TRBV5-1 | CASSQGSTDTQYF
TRBV9 | CASSVGQDSNEQFF
TRBV11-2 | CASSLGGHNEQFF